What follows are 19 T cell receptor beta chains derived from one specimen sequenced in a study of cytomegalovirus exposure and HLA in healthy donors. Some clones are missing from TCRdb's copy, which holds only in-frame ones; the method was immunoSEQ multiplex PCR. The table lists tens of thousands of clones, about 90% of them singletons. The sequencing sample was made of PBMCs. The source of these receptors is a woman aged 30 to 39 in good health and CMV-seronegative.

This CDR3 reads CASSPKAGGNYGYTF. The CDR3 nucleotides are TGTGCCAGCAGCCCAAAAGCAGGGGGCAACTATGGCTACACCTTC. This rearrangement joins TRBV7-3 to TRBJ1-2, with 8 bases that match TRBD1. The germline CDR1 and CDR2 sequences are SGHTA and FQGTGA. The CDR3 is 15 amino acids. Trimming removed 5 bases from V and 2 bases from J; junction bases left unmatched: 7.

V and J are TRBV23-1 and TRBJ2-7; 7 bases line up with TRBD2. TRBV23-1 is flagged as an ORF with uncertain function. V lost 6 bases, J lost 5 bases, and 13 bases stayed unmatched. The CDR3 totals 15 residues. The DNA of the CDR3 is TGCGCCAGCAGCCCCCGCGGCGGGAGTCGCGACGAGCAGTACTTC. Translating it yields CASSPRGGSRDEQYF.

V gene TRBV19 combines with J gene TRBJ1-2; TRBD1 matches 7 bases. Germline assignment: CDR1 LNHDA and CDR2 SQIVND (reference sequence). Losses at the gene ends were 7 bases for V and 4 bases for J; bases not matched to a gene: 6. The CDR3 extends over 13 amino acids. This CDR3 is CASTRDRVYGYTF. CDR3 DNA sequence: TGTGCCAGTACTAGGGACAGAGTCTATGGCTACACCTTC.

The chain uses TRBV2 and TRBJ2-2; D possibly corresponds to TRBD1 (6 bases). V lost 6 bases to trimming and J lost 4 bases, with 9 bases between them. Germline CDR1 is SNHLY and CDR2 is FYNNEI. The CDR3 consists of 13 residues. The CDR3 here is CASREDSTGELFF. The CDR3 DNA reads TGTGCCAGCAGGGAGGACAGCACCGGGGAGCTGTTTTTT.

The CDR3 DNA sequence: TGTGCCAGCAGCTTGTGGTTTACTAGCGGGAGTTATGGTGTCTACGAGCAGTACTTC. Its translation is CASSLWFTSGSYGVYEQYF. This rearrangement joins TRBV7-2 to TRBJ2-7; TRBD2 aligns across 11 bases. This CDR3 comprises 19 residues. With V trimmed by 3 bases and J by 3 bases, 16 bases remained unmatched. Germline CDR1 is SGHTA and CDR2 is FQGNSA.

The rearrangement joins TRBV6-4 to TRBJ2-2, with 7 nucleotides matching TRBD2. V lost 3 bases to trimming and J lost 5 bases; unmatched junction nucleotides: 9. CDR3 length equals 16 residues. The germline gives CDR1 MRHNA, CDR2 SNTAGT. This CDR3 reads CASSESGSSGTGELFF. The DNA for the CDR3 is TGTGCCAGCAGTGAGTCCGGAAGTAGCGGGACCGGGGAGCTGTTTTTT.

This clone was counted a few times. V is TRBV7-2 and J is TRBJ2-7; D is perhaps TRBD2 (5 bases). Germline-derived CDR1 and CDR2 are SGHTA and FQGNSA. V gave up 3 bases and J gave up 2 bases, with 8 bases separating them. This CDR3 is built from 13 residues. In DNA form, the CDR3 reads TGTGCCAGCAGCTTGGAGGTCCCCTACGAGCAGTACTTC. This sequence encodes CASSLEVPYEQYF.

The chain is built from TRBV29-1 and TRBJ2-2, with 10 positions matching TRBD2. Germline V lookup: CDR1 SQVTM, CDR2 ANQGSEA. This CDR3 region has 15 residues. J gave up 1 base and V 4 bases, and 3 bases lay outside the gene matches. This chain's CDR3 is CSVGGLAMNTGELFF. CDR3 nucleotide sequence: TGCAGCGTTGGGGGACTAGCGATGAACACCGGGGAGCTGTTTTTT.

The rearrangement joins TRBV9 to TRBJ2-6; 9 positions match TRBD1. The V gene's germline CDR1 is SGDLS and CDR2 YYNGEE. This CDR3 is built from 16 residues. The V segment lost 3 bases and the J segment 4 bases; nucleotides outside the gene matches: 5. The CDR3 DNA follows: TGTGCCAGCAGCGCCTACAGGGGGCCCGGGGCCAACGTCCTGACTTTC. Translating gives CASSAYRGPGANVLTF.

The chain carries TRBV28 and TRBJ1-5; no clear D. V gave up 3 bases and J gave up 2 bases, with 23 bases separating them. Germline assignment: CDR1 MDHEN and CDR2 SYDVKM. CDR3 length: 19 residues. The CDR3 region has the DNA TGTGCCAGCAGTTTCCTTTCCATGAGGCTTAAACTAGGCAATCAGCCCCAGCATTTT. Translation gives CASSFLSMRLKLGNQPQHF.

The V and J genes are TRBV28 and TRBJ1-2, with D unresolved. Germline assignment: CDR1 MDHEN and CDR2 SYDVKM. V lost 6 bases and J 0 bases, leaving 17 bases between the germline ends. The CDR3 covers 16 residues. CDR3 region: CASRPPLPSSNYGYTF. CDR3 DNA: TGTGCCAGCAGACCGCCTTTACCGAGTTCTAACTATGGCTACACCTTC.

The chain carries TRBV11-2 and TRBJ2-1; the match to TRBD2 covers 10 bases. The germline V gene has CDR1 SGHAT and CDR2 FQNNGV. The CDR3 consists of 14 residues. Unmatched junction bases numbered 7, after V lost 0 bases and J lost 14 bases. The CDR3: CASSLDIQREGEFF. CDR3 coding DNA: TGTGCCAGCAGCTTAGATATCCAGCGGGAGGGTGAGTTCTTC.

The chain uses TRBV15 and TRBJ2-1, with 7 bases aligning to TRBD1. In germline, CDR1 is LNHNV, CDR2 YYDKDF (reference sequence). The length of the CDR3 is 14 residues. Unmatched junction bases numbered 7, after V lost 5 bases and J lost 6 bases. The CDR3 reads CATSLRDSRNEQFF. The CDR3 nucleotides are TGTGCCACCAGCTTACGGGACAGTCGCAATGAGCAGTTCTTC.

The chain is built from TRBV28 and TRBJ2-7; D might be TRBD2 (6 bases). The V and J ends lost 4 bases and 0 bases respectively, with 10 bases between them. CDR3 length: 14 residues. The V gene's germline CDR1 is MDHEN and CDR2 SYDVKM. This CDR3 is CASSWGLSSYEQYF. CDR3 nucleotide sequence: TGTGCCAGCAGTTGGGGACTCTCCTCCTACGAGCAGTACTTC.

The V call is TRBV28, the J call TRBJ2-7; D is undetermined. With 7 bases removed from V and 0 bases from J, the gap between germline ends came to 7 bases. This CDR3 is built from 12 residues. CDR1 and CDR2 from the germline V gene are MDHEN and SYDVKM. The CDR3 is CASNQVSYEQYF. As DNA, the CDR3 is TGTGCCAGCAATCAGGTCTCCTACGAGCAGTACTTC.

The chain links TRBV28 to TRBJ1-2, with D maybe TRBD1 (5 bases). V lost 6 bases to trimming and J lost 10 bases, with 18 bases between them. Germline V gene sequence: CDR1 MDHEN, CDR2 SYDVKM. CDR3 length equals 13 residues. Here the CDR3 DNA reads TGTGCCAGCAGACCGGACATCCGGAGTAACTACACCTTC. This codes for CASRPDIRSNYTF.

This clone appeared a few times. The chain joins TRBV28 to TRBJ2-5; a possible D gene is TRBD1 (6 bases). The CDR3 has 15 residues. Germline V CDR1 and CDR2: MDHEN, SYDVKM. With 3 bases removed from V and 4 bases from J, the gap between germline ends came to 15 bases. CDR3: CASSLLGARGETQYF. CDR3 DNA: TGTGCCAGCAGTTTGTTGGGGGCGCGCGGAGAGACCCAGTACTTC.

The V and J genes are TRBV6-1 and TRBJ1-1, with D possibly matching TRBD1 (5 bases). Per the germline V gene, CDR1 is MNHNS and CDR2 is SASEGT. The V end was cut by 3 bases, the J end by 1 base, with 9 bases between. This CDR3 spans 14 amino acids. The CDR3 protein is CASSDGRGNTEAFF. The CDR3 nucleotides are TGTGCCAGCAGTGATGGAAGGGGGAACACTGAAGCTTTCTTT.

This chain links TRBV7-9 with TRBJ2-7; 8 nucleotides match TRBD2. The V and J ends lost 5 bases and 2 bases, in that order; junction bases with no gene match: 8. CDR1 SEHNR and CDR2 FQNEAQ come from the germline V gene (reference sequence). This CDR3 has 15 residues. In DNA, the CDR3 is TGTGCCAGCAGCCCGATGGTAGCGGGACCCTACGAGCAGTACTTC. Residues: CASSPMVAGPYEQYF.